This T cell receptor (beta chain) was captured by sequencing in a study of OX40 agonist ivuxolimab in advanced cancers. Study background: Ivuxolimab was delivered to patients intravenously every 2 weeks at doses spanning 0.01 to 10 mg/kg. The dose-escalation group included hepatocellular carcinoma, melanoma, renal cell carcinoma and head and neck cancer.

Method: immunoSEQ multiplex PCR; TCRdb's copy keeps in-frame clones and lacks some. The profile covers around 25,000 clones, with approximately 86% appearing a single time and under 9.5% taken by the ten largest. Germline V gene lookup returns CDR1 SEHNR and CDR2 FQNEAQ (reference sequence). Between the trimmed V and J ends, which lost 5 bases and 5 bases, there was a span of 18 bases. The CDR3 has 15 residues. V gene TRBV7-9 combines with J gene TRBJ2-5, with a weak D call TRBD1 (5 bases). The TCR sequence derives from an adult with an advanced solid tumor such as melanoma, head and neck, liver or kidney cancer. The sequencing used CD4+ or CD8+ T cells sorted from blood, collected in a trial of the OX40 agonist ivuxolimab. CDR3 protein: CASSQGSVRMETQYF. The CDR3, as DNA: TGTGCCAGCAGCCAGGGTTCAGTCAGAATGGAGACCCAGTACTTC.